The T cell receptor beta chain described here comes from a study of shared clonotypes between healthy human individuals. Every donor was a Caucasian adult from Nashville, Tennessee. The V and J ends lost 1 base and 2 bases respectively, with 9 bases between them. The CDR3 covers 15 residues. CDR1 SGHTA and CDR2 FQGTGA come from the germline V gene. The table came from immunoSEQ multiplex PCR; TCRdb's copy has only in-frame clones and leaves some out. The sample has 2 million to 2.5 million clones; about 92% are singletons. The clonotype originates from a young man in good health. Some clones in this sample may be carry-over from other donors' samples. This chain links TRBV7-3 with TRBJ2-1; D is tentatively TRBD1 or TRBD2 (5 bases each). Material: naive CD4+ T cells from PBMCs. Subset reported: CD45RA+ positively selected. The CDR3: CASSLRPGPYNEQFF. The CDR3 DNA follows: TGTGCCAGCAGCTTAAGGCCGGGACCCTACAATGAGCAGTTCTTC.